One sample yielded the 6 T cell receptor beta chains listed below, sequenced in a study of OX40 agonist ivuxolimab in advanced cancers. The method was immunoSEQ multiplex PCR; TCRdb's version includes in-frame clones alone and lacks a portion of them. The repertoire holds fewer than 85,000 clones, with 84% as singletons. The specimen was CD4+ or CD8+ T cells sorted from blood, collected in a trial of the OX40 agonist ivuxolimab. The source of these receptors is an adult with an advanced solid tumor such as melanoma, head and neck, liver or kidney cancer.

The genes are TRBV28 and TRBJ1-4; D possibly corresponds to TRBD1 (6 bases). V was shortened by 6 bases and J by 2 bases, with 10 bases between the two germline ends. Germline loops: CDR1 MDHEN, CDR2 SYDVKM. There are 14 residues in the CDR3. Here the CDR3 DNA reads TGTGCCAGCAGGGACAGTATGACTAATGAAAAACTGTTTTTT. Its protein is CASRDSMTNEKLFF.

J is TRBJ1-3 and V is TRBV5-1; 7 nucleotides line up with TRBD1. The CDR3 loop spans 17 amino acids. The junction had 12 bases not matched to a gene; V was cut back by 4 bases and J by 2 bases. CDR1 SGHRS and CDR2 YFSETQ come from the germline V gene. The CDR3 here is CASSVTGVGLTGNTIYF. The DNA of the CDR3 is TGCGCCAGCAGCGTAACAGGGGTAGGGTTGACTGGAAACACCATATATTTT.

The CDR3 loop is CATSRGLARIGELFF. CDR3 coding DNA: TGTGCCACCAGCAGAGGCCTAGCAAGAATAGGGGAGCTGTTTTTT. The chain is built from TRBV15 and TRBJ2-2, with D tentatively TRBD2 (5 bases). Trimming stripped 1 base from V and 8 bases from J, with 14 bases between. Looked up from germline, CDR1 is LNHNV and CDR2 is YYDKDF (reference sequence). This CDR3 region has 15 residues.

This chain links TRBV7-9 with TRBJ1-4; maybe TRBD1 (6 bases). This CDR3 has 16 residues. Trimming cost V 2 bases and J 0 bases, with 10 bases left between them. Germline V lookup: CDR1 SEHNR, CDR2 FQNEAQ (reference sequence). The CDR3 DNA reads as TGTGCCAGCAGCTTACCAGGGGCTGCAACTAATGAAAAACTGTTTTTT. It specifies CASSLPGAATNEKLFF.

The chain uses TRBV14 and TRBJ2-7; perhaps TRBD2 as D (5 bases). V lost 2 bases, J lost 0 bases, and 11 bases lay in between. CDR1 and CDR2 (germline): SGHDN, FVKESK. The CDR3 is 15 residues long. CDR3: CASSQSVGSSYEQYF. The CDR3 coding sequence is TGTGCCAGCAGCCAAAGCGTAGGGAGCTCCTACGAGCAGTACTTC.

This clone was recorded a few times. V is TRBV5-8 and J is TRBJ2-2; D remains ambiguous. The CDR3 is 16 amino acids. Germline CDR1 and CDR2: SGHTS and YDEGEE. The ends were cut back, 0 bases at V and 5 bases at J, with 14 bases in the middle. The CDR3 loop is CASSLVSSLRTGELFF. The DNA of the CDR3 is TGTGCCAGCAGCTTGGTGTCCTCTCTGAGGACCGGGGAGCTGTTTTTT.